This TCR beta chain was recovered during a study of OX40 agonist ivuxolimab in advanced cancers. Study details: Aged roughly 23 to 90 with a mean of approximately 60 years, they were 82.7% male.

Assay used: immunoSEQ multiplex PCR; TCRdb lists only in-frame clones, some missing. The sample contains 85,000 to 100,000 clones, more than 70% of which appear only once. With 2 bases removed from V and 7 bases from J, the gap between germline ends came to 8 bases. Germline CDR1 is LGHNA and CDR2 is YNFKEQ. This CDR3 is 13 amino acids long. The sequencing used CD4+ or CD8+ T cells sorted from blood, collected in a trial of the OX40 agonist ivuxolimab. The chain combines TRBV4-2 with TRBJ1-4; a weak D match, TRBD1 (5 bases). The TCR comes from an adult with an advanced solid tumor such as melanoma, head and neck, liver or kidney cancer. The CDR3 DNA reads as TGTGCCAGCAGCCAACTGAGGGGTGAAAAACTGTTTTTT. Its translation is CASSQLRGEKLFF.